These 32 T cell receptor beta chains were all obtained from the same sample, sequenced in a study of blood T cells in healthy people across ages. Primers used in a second PCR of about 6 to 11 cycles were a sample-barcoded 5' primer and a J-beta primer mix. MiXCR, run by TCRdb on the 5' RACE reads, gives a single entry per CDR3 protein. The table has around 2 million distinct CDR3 sequences, around 40% seen once. The sample taken for sequencing was blood. The receptors were gathered from a human donor in good health.

The chain has TRBV7-2 and TRBJ2-3; 7 nucleotides align to TRBD2. Trimming cost V 1 base and J 2 bases; bases outside gene matches: 6. The CDR3 contains 16 residues. Germline CDR1 and CDR2: SGHTA and FQGNSA. The CDR3 region is CASSLGARGNTDTQYF. Written as DNA, the CDR3 is TGTGCCAGCAGCTTAGGGGCGCGGGGGAACACAGATACGCAGTATTTT.

The genes are TRBV5-4 and TRBJ1-2, with 7 bases fitting TRBD1. V trimming: 3 bases; J trimming: 4 bases; junction bases outside the gene matches: 12. Germline CDR1 reads SGHNT; CDR2 reads YYREEE (reference sequence). CDR3 size: 16 residues. Here the CDR3 reads CASSSEGAYPLYGYTF. For the CDR3, the DNA is TGTGCCAGCAGCTCTGAGGGGGCTTATCCCCTCTATGGCTACACCTTC.

The V gene is TRBV12-3 or TRBV12-4, the J gene TRBJ1-1; D uncertain. The CDR3 runs 12 residues. V was clipped by 7 bases and J by 5 bases, with 11 bases between them. The DNA of the CDR3 is TGTGCCAGCACTCTAGCCAGGACTGAAGCTTTCTTT. This codes for CASTLARTEAFF.

This clonotype was recorded a few times. V gene TRBV20-1 combines with J gene TRBJ2-7; TRBD1 aligns across 8 bases. The J call may be faulty, since TRBJ2-5 better matches the DNA end. The CDR3 has 15 residues. The V gene's germline CDR1 is DFQATT and CDR2 SNEGSKA (reference sequence). The CDR3 reads CSASSGGLIGETQYF. The CDR3, as DNA: TGCAGTGCTAGCTCAGGGGGCCTCATAGGAGAGACCCAGTACTTC.

This clonotype was observed a few times. The chain employs TRBV4-3 and TRBJ2-3; 7 nucleotides match TRBD1. CDR3 length: 15 residues. Germline V CDR1 and CDR2: LGHNA, YSLEER. J lost 4 bases, V lost 3 bases, and 7 bases had no gene match. CDR3 region: CASSHDRGRSDTQYF. The CDR3 coding sequence is TGCGCCAGCAGCCATGATAGGGGGCGGTCAGATACGCAGTATTTT.

This clonotype was detected a few times. This chain joins TRBV7-3 and TRBJ2-3; unclear D gene. The CDR3 loop spans 15 amino acids. Trimming took 2 bases from V and 2 from J, leaving 11 bases between them. The germline V gene encodes CDR1 SGHTA and CDR2 FQGTGA. For the CDR3, the DNA is TGTGCCAGCAGCTTAGGGTCCCTAGACACAGATACGCAGTATTTT. It encodes CASSLGSLDTDTQYF.

The V gene is TRBV3-1, the J gene TRBJ1-6; 9 positions agree with TRBD1. CDR3 length equals 18 residues. Germline V gives CDR1 LGHDT, CDR2 YNNKEL (reference sequence). Trimming at V came to 1 base and at J to 8 bases, leaving 12 bases not matched to a gene. This CDR3 reads CASSQGIAGQGRHSPLHF. For the CDR3, the DNA is TGTGCCAGCAGCCAAGGAATTGCGGGACAGGGTCGTCATTCACCCCTCCACTTT.

CDR3 sequence reads: CASSMTGLTYEQYF. Written as DNA, the CDR3 is TGTGCCAGCAGTATGACAGGGCTAACCTACGAGCAGTACTTC. V and J are TRBV27 and TRBJ2-5, with 7 bases fitting TRBD1. The DNA end is a closer match to TRBJ2-7, so the J assignment may be wrong. Germline CDR1 and CDR2: MNHEY and SMNVEV (reference sequence). The CDR3 totals 14 residues.

This clonotype was counted only a few times. V and J are TRBV20-1 and TRBJ2-1; D not resolved. The CDR3 spans 13 residues. The germline V gene encodes CDR1 DFQATT and CDR2 SNEGSKA (reference sequence). V was trimmed by 2 bases and J by 6 bases, leaving 11 bases between them. The DNA of the CDR3 is TGCAGTGCTAGATTGCCATTCCTCAATGAGCAGTTCTTC. Its protein product is CSARLPFLNEQFF.

The chain carries TRBV12-5 and TRBJ1-2, with D possibly TRBD1 on 5 matching bases. Germline V gene data show CDR1 as LGHNT and CDR2 as FRNRAP. V lost 0 bases to trimming and J lost 4 bases, with 18 bases between them. This CDR3 has 17 amino acids. The chain's CDR3 is CASGLVVAGPQPYGYTF. The CDR3 region has the DNA TGTGCTAGTGGTTTGGTGGTCGCGGGGCCTCAGCCCTATGGCTACACCTTC. Complete variable domain (other parts from reference TRBV12-5 and TRBJ1-2): DARVTQTPRHKVTEMGQEVTMRCQPILGHNTVFWYRQTMMQGLELLAYFRNRAPLDDSGMPKDRFSAEMPDATLATLKIQPSEPRDSAVYFCASGLVVAGPQPYGYTFGSGTRLTVV.

The chain links TRBV7-8 to TRBJ2-3; no reliable D call. The CDR3 loop spans 16 amino acids. V shed 3 bases and J shed 4 bases, with 17 bases lying between them. Germline CDR1 and CDR2: SGHVS and FQNEAQ. The CDR3 DNA follows: TGTGCCAGCAGCTTCCGGAGAGAGGACCTTCCAGATACGCAGTATTTT. This translates into CASSFRREDLPDTQYF. Full variable domain (remainder filled in from reference TRBV7-8 and TRBJ2-3): GAGVSQSPRYKVAKRGQDVALRCDPISGHVSLFWYQQALGQGPEFLTYFQNEAQLDKSGLPSDRFFAERPEGSVSTLKIQRTQQEDSAVYLCASSFRREDLPDTQYFGPGTRLTVL.

This clonotype came up a few times. CDR3: CASSTLDRRNGYTF. CDR3 DNA: TGTGCCAGCAGTACCCTGGACAGGCGTAATGGCTACACCTTC. The chain has TRBV27 and TRBJ1-2; 7 nucleotides agree with TRBD1. The CDR3 is 14 residues long. V shed 5 bases and J 6 bases; nucleotides not matched to a gene: 9. The germline CDR1 and CDR2 sequences are MNHEY and SMNVEV (reference sequence).

This clonotype was counted a few times. This chain links TRBV12-3 or TRBV12-4 with TRBJ2-1, with 8 positions matching TRBD1. This CDR3 is built from 15 residues. The V gene end was trimmed by 2 bases and the J gene end by 6 bases; junction bases not matched to a gene: 6. CDR3 DNA: TGTGCCAGCAGTTTACAGGGGGCGATTGGCAATGAGCAGTTCTTC. This encodes CASSLQGAIGNEQFF.

The J gene is TRBJ1-1, the V gene TRBV29-1; possibly TRBD1 for D (6 bases). This CDR3 is built from 13 residues. The germline V gene has CDR1 SQVTM and CDR2 ANQGSEA. V was trimmed by 4 bases and J by 4 bases, leaving 13 bases between them. CDR3 coding DNA: TGCAGCGTTGCCGGGGGGCTAGTCACTGAAGCTTTCTTT. Translation gives CSVAGGLVTEAFF.

The chain uses TRBV7-8 and TRBJ1-1, with 9 bases aligning to TRBD1. V lost 5 bases to trimming and J lost 5 bases; unmatched junction nucleotides: 9. CDR1 is SGHVS and CDR2 is FQNEAQ in the germline V gene. The CDR3 spans 15 residues. CDR3 coding DNA: TGTGCCAGCAGCAGCGGGACAGGGAGTCGTACTGAAGCTTTCTTT. This codes for CASSSGTGSRTEAFF.

This chain uses TRBV7-9 with TRBJ2-6; D remains unclear. V was clipped by 3 bases and J by 3 bases, with 9 bases between them. CDR3 length: 15 amino acids. Germline CDR1 reads SEHNR; CDR2 reads FQNEAQ (reference sequence). This CDR3 is CASSFKAFGANVLTF. The CDR3 DNA follows: TGTGCCAGCAGCTTCAAGGCTTTTGGGGCCAACGTCCTGACTTTC.

V gene TRBV6-6 combines with J gene TRBJ2-7; tentative D call: TRBD1 (6 bases). V lost 5 bases and J lost 3, with 14 bases in between. The CDR3 is 14 amino acids. CDR1 and CDR2 from the germline V gene are MNHNY and SVGAGI (reference sequence). The CDR3 spells CASSDPGHHYEQYF. DNA for the CDR3: TGTGCCAGCAGTGACCCGGGACACCACTACGAGCAGTACTTC.

This clonotype was recorded at least ten times. The chain couples TRBV20-1 to TRBJ1-5, with TRBD1 identical over 7 bases. The V gene end was trimmed by 4 bases and the J gene end by 3 bases; junction bases not matched to a gene: 6. The V gene's germline CDR1 is DFQATT and CDR2 SNEGSKA (reference sequence). CDR3 length: 14 amino acids. The CDR3 nucleotides are TGCAGTGCTACTTCCGGGACAGCCAATCAGCCCCAGCATTTT. Translating gives CSATSGTANQPQHF.

This clonotype was counted a few times. The rearrangement uses TRBV6-6 and TRBJ2-4; 16 nucleotides agree with TRBD2. Unmatched junction bases numbered 6, after V lost 5 bases and J lost 11 bases. CDR1 is MNHNY, CDR2 SVGAGI, per germline (reference sequence). The CDR3 totals 15 residues. The CDR3 DNA sequence: TGTGCCAGCAGTGTGGGACTAGCGGGGGGGCTTGTTCAGTACTTC. Encoded protein: CASSVGLAGGLVQYF.

This clonotype was seen many times. This chain uses TRBV7-2 with TRBJ2-7; D not certain. The CDR3 has 14 residues. V was shortened by 1 base and J by 3 bases, with 10 bases between the two germline ends. Per the germline V gene, CDR1 is SGHTA and CDR2 is FQGNSA. CDR3 in amino acids: CASSLVGLHYEQYF. CDR3 bases: TGTGCCAGCAGCTTAGTAGGTCTCCACTACGAGCAGTACTTC.

The chain combines TRBV29-1 with TRBJ2-5; D may be TRBD2 (5 bases). V shed 7 bases and J shed 2 bases, with 11 bases lying between them. The V gene's germline CDR1 is SQVTM and CDR2 ANQGSEA. The CDR3 is made up of 12 amino acids. The CDR3 coding sequence is TGCAGCGCCCTAGCTTTTCAAGAGACCCAGTACTTC. Translating gives CSALAFQETQYF.

This clonotype was found many times. This sequence joins TRBV5-6 and TRBJ2-1; a possible D gene is TRBD1 (7 bases). V lost 3 bases to trimming and J lost 2 bases, with 12 bases between them. This CDR3 has 15 residues. Germline values: CDR1 SGHDT, CDR2 YYEEEE. This CDR3 reads CASSWRDRAYNEQFF. CDR3 coding DNA: TGTGCCAGCAGCTGGCGGGACAGAGCCTACAATGAGCAGTTCTTC.

This clonotype was seen more than once but under ten times. The rearrangement links TRBV2 to TRBJ2-6, with no clear D. Germline V gene sequence: CDR1 SNHLY, CDR2 FYNNEI. Trimming pared 7 bases from V and 0 bases from J, leaving 7 bases between. The CDR3 sequence is 14 residues long. CDR3 protein: CASIEYSGANVLTF. The CDR3 region has the DNA TGTGCCAGCATCGAATACTCTGGGGCCAACGTCCTGACTTTC.

As to this clonotype: The junction departs from the called germline gene at one end, perhaps through a read error. This chain joins TRBV29-1 and TRBJ2-4; D tentatively fits TRBD1 or TRBD2 (5 bases each). The J call may be wrong; the DNA end is better matched by TRBJ2-7. This CDR3 has 13 residues. Germline loops: CDR1 SQVTM, CDR2 ANQGSEA. The CDR3 nucleotides are TGCGGCGTTGAAGGGACGGATCCCTACGAGCAGTACTTC. As protein: CGVEGTDPYEQYF.

Details on this clonotype: Being one base from a much bigger clone, this may be a read error. The rearrangement uses TRBV4-1 and TRBJ2-7; D unresolved. The CDR3 spans 12 residues. Germline assignment: CDR1 MGHRA and CDR2 YSYEKL. The CDR3 here is CASRQAGYEQYF. In DNA, the CDR3 is TGCGCCAGCAGGCAAGCAGGCTACGAGCAGTACTTC.

The chain recombines TRBV5-1 with TRBJ2-6; TRBD1 agrees at 7 bases. There are 17 residues in the CDR3. Germline-derived CDR1 and CDR2 are SGHRS and YFSETQ. J was trimmed by 0 bases and V by 2 bases; bases with no gene match: 5. The CDR3 bases are TGCGCCAGCAGCTTCCGACAGGGCCCCTCTGGGGCCAACGTCCTGACTTTC. It codes for CASSFRQGPSGANVLTF. Complete variable domain (other parts from reference TRBV5-1 and TRBJ2-6): KAGVTQTPRYLIKTRGQQVTLSCSPISGHRSVSWYQQTPGQGLQFLFEYFSETQRNKGNFPGRFSGRQFSNSRSEMNVSTLELGDSALYLCASSFRQGPSGANVLTFGAGSRLTVL.

The chain carries TRBV28 and TRBJ2-3, with D possibly matching TRBD2 (5 bases). V lost 4 bases, J lost 0 bases, and 14 bases lay in between. The length of the CDR3 is 16 residues. The germline CDR1 and CDR2 sequences are MDHEN and SYDVKM. The CDR3 loop reads CASSYEGTSSTDTQYF. The CDR3 DNA follows: TGTGCCAGCAGTTATGAGGGAACTTCTAGCACAGATACGCAGTATTTT.

The sample holds a few counts of this clonotype. The V and J genes are TRBV12-3 or TRBV12-4 and TRBJ2-1; 9 nucleotides line up with TRBD2. The J segment lost 4 bases and the V segment lost 7 bases, leaving 5 bases of the junction unmatched. The length of the CDR3 is 14 residues. The CDR3 sequence: CASIRSGGYNEQFF. CDR3 coding DNA: TGTGCCAGCATTCGAAGCGGGGGGTACAATGAGCAGTTCTTC.

This rearrangement joins TRBV4-3 to TRBJ1-1, with D possibly being TRBD1 (5 bases). The germline V gene has CDR1 LGHNA and CDR2 YSLEER. Trimming removed 0 bases from V and 10 bases from J, with 15 bases in between. CDR3 size: 14 residues. In DNA form, the CDR3 reads TGCGCCAGCAGCCAAGATCGGGGGGTTCGAGGAGCTTTCTTT. Translation gives CASSQDRGVRGAFF.

The genes are TRBV15 and TRBJ2-1; D gene unclear. Germline V gene lookup returns CDR1 LNHNV and CDR2 YYDKDF (reference sequence). This CDR3 comprises 14 residues. V lost 4 bases and J lost 5, with 12 bases in between. CDR3 region: CATSTFPEDNEQFF. DNA for the CDR3: TGTGCCACCAGCACCTTCCCCGAGGACAATGAGCAGTTCTTC.

A few counts support this clonotype. Compared with germline, one end of the junction differs, possibly owing to a read error. This chain links TRBV7-3 with TRBJ2-5; D is undetermined. The CDR3 consists of 14 residues. The germline V gene has CDR1 SGHTA and CDR2 FQGTGA. This chain's CDR3 is CVSSLTGLGETQYF. CDR3 coding DNA: TGTGTCAGCAGCTTAACGGGCTTGGGGGAGACCCAGTACTTC.

The CDR3 DNA follows: TGTGCCAGCAGTCCAACAGGGTCTGGGGGCGAGCAGTACTTC. Translated, it gives CASSPTGSGGEQYF. V gene TRBV27 combines with J gene TRBJ2-4, with a weak D call TRBD1 (6 bases). Matching the DNA end better, TRBJ2-7 makes the J call doubtful. The CDR3 covers 14 residues. Germline CDR1 MNHEY, CDR2 SMNVEV (reference sequence).